This T cell receptor (beta chain) was retrieved from a study of beta chain features in type 1 diabetes. Background on the study: Patients were similar to healthy donors in age and gender (as well as in cell yields).

Every isolated RNA sample was fully reverse transcribed, so sequencing captured expressed TCRB transcripts. The repertoire was sequenced with immunoSEQ multiplex PCR; TCRdb's copy has only in-frame clones and lacks some. Of about half a million clones in the sample, roughly 30% are singletons; the top ten hold 0.06% to 0.07%. Study-level findings and limits: In type 1 diabetes patients, VDJ junctions had fewer insertions; deletions at these junctions were more frequent. All four CD4+ subsets from Type 1 diabetes patients carried moderately but significantly shorter TCRB CDR3s.

With regard to this clone: The antigen is undetermined.

This receptor was identified in a man between 18 and 29 years old in good health. The sequenced material came from naive CD4+ T cells from blood.

CDR3 bases: TGTGCCAGCACCTCCCCCGGCGCCAACTCCTACAATGAGCAGTTCTTC. It specifies CASTSPGANSYNEQFF. The chain uses TRBV28 and TRBJ2-1; D not certain. The length of the CDR3 is 16 residues. V lost 7 bases and J lost 0, with 16 bases in between. The germline gives CDR1 MDHEN, CDR2 SYDVKM.